Sequencing of this T cell receptor (beta chain) was carried out in a study of blood T cell repertoires in COVID-19. The repertoire was sequenced with immunoSEQ multiplex PCR; TCRdb's copy has only in-frame clones and lacks some. The table lists about 130,000 clones, around 90% of them singletons. There are 13 residues in the CDR3. With 6 bases clipped from V and 6 bases from J, the junction kept 7 bases outside the gene matches. Specimen: peripheral blood. V is TRBV12-3 or TRBV12-4 and J is TRBJ1-2; 7 bases agree with TRBD1. The origin of this receptor is a man over 45 with active COVID-19. The CDR3 region has the DNA TGTGCCAGCAGCTTGACAGGGAGCCATGGCTACACCTTC. Its protein is CASSLTGSHGYTF.